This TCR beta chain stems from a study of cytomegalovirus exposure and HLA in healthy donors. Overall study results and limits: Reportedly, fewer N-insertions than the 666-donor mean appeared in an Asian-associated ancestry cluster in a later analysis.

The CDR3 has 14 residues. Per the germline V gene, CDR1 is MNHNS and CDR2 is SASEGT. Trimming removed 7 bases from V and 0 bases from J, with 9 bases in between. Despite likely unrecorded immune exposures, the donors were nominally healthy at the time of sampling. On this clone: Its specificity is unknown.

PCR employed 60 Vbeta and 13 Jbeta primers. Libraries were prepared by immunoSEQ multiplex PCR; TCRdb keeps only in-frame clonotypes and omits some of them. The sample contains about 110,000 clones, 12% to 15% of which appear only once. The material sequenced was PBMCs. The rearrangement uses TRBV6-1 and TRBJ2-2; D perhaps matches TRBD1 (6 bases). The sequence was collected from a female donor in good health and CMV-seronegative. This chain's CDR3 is CASITGTNTGELFF. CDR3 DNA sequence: TGTGCCAGCATCACAGGGACGAACACCGGGGAGCTGTTTTTT.